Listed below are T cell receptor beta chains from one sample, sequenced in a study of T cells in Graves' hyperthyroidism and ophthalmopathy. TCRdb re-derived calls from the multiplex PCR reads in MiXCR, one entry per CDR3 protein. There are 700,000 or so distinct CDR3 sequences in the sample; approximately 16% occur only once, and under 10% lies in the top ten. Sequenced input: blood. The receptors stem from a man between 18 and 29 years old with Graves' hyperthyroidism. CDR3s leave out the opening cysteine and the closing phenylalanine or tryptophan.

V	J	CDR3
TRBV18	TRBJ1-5	ASSLLGQKNQPQH
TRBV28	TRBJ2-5	ASSVGTSARRY
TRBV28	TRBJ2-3	ASSLDPGTGSDTQY
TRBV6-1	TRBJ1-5	ASIRDRQFNQPQH
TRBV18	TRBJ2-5	ASSPQRVTQY
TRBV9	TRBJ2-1	ASSVVGGGGYEQS
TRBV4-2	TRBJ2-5	ASSQDLGQGGETQY
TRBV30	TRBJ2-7	AWRFGDNSYEQY
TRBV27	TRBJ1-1	ASRRGLNTEAF
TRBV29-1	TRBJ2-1	SVEGGQGAYNEQF
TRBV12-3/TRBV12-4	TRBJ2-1	ASSGRGRGLAGSSYNEQF
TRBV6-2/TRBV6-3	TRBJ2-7	ASSYPTGSYEQY
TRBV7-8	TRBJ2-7	ASSSGQGMGSYEQY
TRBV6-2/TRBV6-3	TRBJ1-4	ASSGTPGQGGEKLF
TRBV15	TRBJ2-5	ATSRDPPSGRRTQY
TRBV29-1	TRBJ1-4	SVVGQPGEKLF
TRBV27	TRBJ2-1	ASRPRLAGISEQF
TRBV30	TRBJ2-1	AWSDPWGYNEQF
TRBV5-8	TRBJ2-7	ASSFPWGNSYEQY
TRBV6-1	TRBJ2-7	ASSEGLAGGPYEQY
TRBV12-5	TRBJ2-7	ATRASGSPNGQY
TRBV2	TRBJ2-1	ASTRRGGERSEQF
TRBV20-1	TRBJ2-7	SARPSQAGGYEQY
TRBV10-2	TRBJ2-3	ASSDPGRGTDTQY
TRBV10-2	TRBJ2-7	ASSEAATYEQY
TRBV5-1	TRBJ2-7	ASSLGAGGSSYEQY
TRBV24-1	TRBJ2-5	ATSATGGETQY
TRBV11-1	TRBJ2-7	ASSLVLGYEQY
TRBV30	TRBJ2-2	AWSFSQGAGGELF
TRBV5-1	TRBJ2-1	ASSLAPDREQF
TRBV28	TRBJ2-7	ASSLGRPGQGYEQY
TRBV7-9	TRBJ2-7	ASSSPTASYEQY
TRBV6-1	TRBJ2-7	ASSEGGRPYEQY
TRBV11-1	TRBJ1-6	ASSSGQGDSPLH
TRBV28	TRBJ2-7	ASSLPGLTAYEQY
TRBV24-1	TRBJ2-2	ATSDVTGNTGELF
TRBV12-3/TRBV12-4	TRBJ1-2	ASSLERGQDGYT
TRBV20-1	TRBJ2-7	SAPNRQGPGYEQY
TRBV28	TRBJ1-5	ASSPWRGNQPQH
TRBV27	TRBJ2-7	ASSSSGSDEQY
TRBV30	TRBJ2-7	AWSVWDYEQY
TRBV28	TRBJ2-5	ASSFIGTSGSRETQY
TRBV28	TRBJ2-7	ASLPGQAGGREQY
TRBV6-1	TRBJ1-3	ASSMTAGAGNTIY
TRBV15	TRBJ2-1	ATSARTSGRTYNEQF
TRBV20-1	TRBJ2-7	SAKEYGEQY
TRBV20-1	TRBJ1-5	SASSGQNQPQH
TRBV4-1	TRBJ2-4	ASSQETEQVKLAKNIQY
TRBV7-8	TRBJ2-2	ASSPWAANTGELF
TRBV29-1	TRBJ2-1	SVSSSPGGEQF
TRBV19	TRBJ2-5	ASKISGSGETQY
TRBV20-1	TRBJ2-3	SATKLWADTQY
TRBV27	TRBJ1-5	ASSSREGPNQPQH